A selection of T cell receptor beta chains follows, all from one sample in a study of shared clonotypes between healthy human individuals. Clones were read by immunoSEQ multiplex PCR, and TCRdb kept only the in-frame ones, dropping some. The repertoire consists of nearly 500,000 clones, with around 78% occurring once and the leading ten covering roughly 13%. The sequencing sample was made of PBMCs. These receptors came from a woman in her 40s in good health. Some clones in this sample may be carry-over from other donors' samples. CDR3s include the opening cysteine and the closing phenylalanine or tryptophan. The D gene is left open where the match is weak. The size entry is marked missing in some rows and otherwise reads once, few, many or a size class.

NA	TRBD1	TRBV9	TRBJ2-7	CASSVGDRASYEQYF	TGTGCCAGCAGCGTAGGCGACAGGGCATCCTACGAGCAGTACTTC
few	NA	TRBV5-4	TRBJ1-2	CASSSHADRSNYGYTF	TGTGCCAGCAGCTCCCACGCGGACAGAAGTAACTATGGCTACACCTTC
NA	TRBD1	TRBV5-1	TRBJ2-3	CASGQGADTQYF	TGCGCCAGCGGACAGGGGGCCGATACGCAGTATTTT
NA	TRBD2	TRBV5-1	TRBJ2-1	CASSFGRESEQFF	TGCGCCAGCAGCTTTGGGCGGGAGAGTGAGCAGTTCTTC
NA	NA	TRBV10-1	TRBJ2-5	CASSESVSGFPETQYF	TGCGCCAGCAGTGAGTCGGTATCAGGGTTTCCGGAGACCCAGTACTTC
NA	NA	TRBV7-3	TRBJ2-3	CASSDYTDTQYF	TGTGCCAGCAGCGACTACACAGATACGCAGTATTTT
NA	TRBD2	TRBV5-6	TRBJ2-7	CASSWTSGAYEQYF	TGTGCCAGCAGCTGGACTAGCGGTGCCTACGAGCAGTACTTC
NA	TRBD1	TRBV28	TRBJ2-7	CASSIRTGRTYEQYF	TGTGCCAGCAGTATACGGACAGGGAGGACCTACGAGCAGTACTTC
few	TRBD2	TRBV5-1	TRBJ2-7	CASSLGLAGDGLDEQYF	TGCGCCAGCAGCTTAGGACTAGCGGGAGACGGGCTCGACGAGCAGTACTTC
NA	NA	TRBV15	TRBJ2-7	CATSRDRGYEQYF	TGTGCCACCAGCAGAGATCGGGGATACGAGCAGTACTTC
NA	TRBD2	TRBV9	TRBJ2-1	CASSRGAGGINEQFF	TGTGCCAGCAGCCGGGGGGCGGGAGGCATCAATGAGCAGTTCTTC
NA	NA	TRBV30	TRBJ2-1	CAWTPGHSYNEQFF	TGTGCCTGGACACCAGGTCATTCCTACAATGAGCAGTTCTTC
NA	NA	TRBV5-4	TRBJ2-3	CASSLPVPTDTQYF	TGTGCCAGCAGCTTGCCTGTCCCCACAGATACGCAGTATTTT
NA	NA	TRBV6-6	TRBJ2-7	CASSYNRDWNF	TGTGCCAGCAGTTACAACAGGGACTGGAACTTC
NA	NA	TRBV28	TRBJ1-5	CASSPTPNQPQHF	TGTGCCAGCAGTCCCACTCCGAATCAGCCCCAGCATTTT
NA	NA	TRBV29-1	TRBJ2-2	CSARGGRTGELFF	TGCAGCGCCCGAGGAGGGAGGACCGGGGAGCTGTTTTTT
NA	NA	TRBV6-6	TRBJ2-7	CASSYSSRKSYEQYF	TGTGCCAGCAGTTACTCTTCGCGGAAATCCTACGAGCAGTACTTC
NA	NA	TRBV19	TRBJ1-2	CASSIRRQIIANYGYTF	TGTGCCAGTAGTATCCGACGGCAGATAATCGCTAACTATGGCTACACCTTC
NA	NA	TRBV4-3	TRBJ1-2	CASSQDSRGRYGYTF	TGCGCCAGCAGCCAAGATTCAAGGGGGAGGTATGGCTACACCTTC
NA	TRBD2	TRBV10-3	TRBJ2-1	CAIKGLASYNEQFF	TGTGCCATCAAGGGACTAGCGTCCTACAATGAGCAGTTCTTC
NA	NA	TRBV5-1	TRBJ1-4	CASSFTGYEKLFF	TGCGCCAGCAGCTTTACAGGGTATGAAAAACTGTTTTTT
few	NA	TRBV28	TRBJ1-2	CASSLGGTSAGGYTF	TGTGCCAGCAGCCTCGGGGGGACATCAGCAGGCGGCTACACCTTC
few	NA	TRBV5-1	TRBJ2-5	CASSLAASAGETQYF	TGCGCCAGCAGCTTGGCTGCCTCGGCAGGAGAGACCCAGTACTTC
NA	TRBD1	TRBV23-1	TRBJ1-5	CASSKTGINQPQHF	TGCGCCAGCAGCAAGACAGGGATCAATCAGCCCCAGCATTTT
NA	TRBD1	TRBV9	TRBJ2-7	CASSPRQGPYEQYF	TGTGCCAGCAGCCCTCGACAGGGCCCCTACGAGCAGTACTTC
NA	NA	TRBV14	TRBJ2-7	CASSQDPSSGYEQYF	TGTGCCAGCAGCCAAGATCCCAGCTCCGGGTACGAGCAGTACTTC
NA	NA	TRBV27	TRBJ2-5	CASKELDPPGGETQYF	TGTGCCAGCAAAGAACTAGACCCCCCTGGGGGAGAGACCCAGTACTTC
NA	TRBD1	TRBV7-9	TRBJ2-4	CASSFGQALGDIQYF	TGTGCCAGCAGCTTTGGACAGGCTCTAGGGGACATTCAGTACTTC
NA	NA	TRBV7-9	TRBJ1-2	CASSLGRLEEGYTF	TGTGCCAGCAGCTTAGGGCGATTGGAGGAGGGCTACACCTTC
NA	TRBD2	TRBV4-2	TRBJ2-1	CASSRGPQTSGRGGGNEQFF	TGTGCCAGCAGCCGGGGCCCCCAGACTAGCGGGAGAGGGGGAGGGAATGAGCAGTTCTTC
NA	NA	TRBV4-1	TRBJ1-4	CASSQDLYSTNEKLFF	TGCGCCAGCAGCCAAGATCTCTATTCAACTAATGAAAAACTGTTTTTT
few	NA	TRBV14	TRBJ1-1	CASSLTSGDTEAFF	TGTGCCAGCAGCCTCACCTCCGGGGACACTGAAGCTTTCTTT
NA	TRBD2	TRBV18	TRBJ2-3	CASSPSGRTADTQYF	TGTGCCAGCTCACCTAGCGGGAGGACCGCAGATACGCAGTATTTT
NA	NA	TRBV2	TRBJ2-1	CASSEIIASSYNEQFF	TGTGCCAGCAGTGAAATTATCGCCAGCTCCTACAATGAGCAGTTCTTC
few	TRBD1	TRBV29-1	TRBJ1-2	CSVEGTGRPLSNYGYTF	TGCAGCGTAGAAGGGACAGGGAGACCGCTTTCAAACTATGGCTACACCTTC
few	NA	TRBV28	TRBJ1-5	CASSLLALLADLPQHF	TGTGCCAGCAGTTTATTGGCCCTGTTGGCAGATTTACCCCAGCATTTT
NA	NA	TRBV28	TRBJ2-3	CASSFRGAGTDTQYF	TGTGCCAGCAGTTTCCGGGGGGCCGGCACAGATACGCAGTATTTT
NA	NA	TRBV27	TRBJ1-6	CASSLRDSPLHF	TGTGCCAGCAGTTTACGGGATTCACCCCTCCACTTT
NA	TRBD1	TRBV25-1	TRBJ1-1	CASTRTGEAFF	TGTGCCAGCACCAGGACAGGTGAAGCTTTCTTT
once	TRBD1	TRBV19	TRBJ1-5	CASRTGGLNQPQHF	TGTGCCAGTCGGACAGGGGGGTTGAATCAGCCCCAGCATTTT
NA	TRBD1	TRBV27	TRBJ1-2	CASSLQGGLHGYTF	TGTGCCAGCAGTTTGCAGGGGGGACTTCATGGCTACACCTTC
NA	TRBD1	TRBV5-5	TRBJ1-3	CASSYQQGALPNTIYF	TGTGCCAGCAGCTATCAACAGGGGGCTCTGCCGAACACCATATATTTT
few	TRBD2	TRBV4-3	TRBJ2-5	CASSQGTSGETQYF	TGCGCCAGCAGCCAGGGGACTAGCGGGGAGACCCAGTACTTC
NA	TRBD1	TRBV19	TRBJ2-7	CASSIGQGRDEQYF	TGTGCCAGTAGTATCGGACAGGGTAGGGACGAGCAGTACTTC
many	TRBD1	TRBV2	TRBJ1-2	CASSEPGQGVYGYTF	TGTGCCAGCAGTGAACCGGGACAGGGGGTCTATGGCTACACCTTC
once	NA	TRBV6-5	TRBJ1-5	CASSYTSTQPQHF	TGTGCCAGCAGTTACACCTCGACACAGCCCCAGCATTTT
NA	TRBD2	TRBV5-1	TRBJ2-1	CASSSSGTSGDEQFF	TGCGCCAGCAGCTCGTCCGGGACTAGCGGGGATGAGCAGTTCTTC
NA	NA	TRBV19	TRBJ2-3	CASSIRAVTDTQYF	TGTGCCAGTAGTATCCGGGCCGTCACAGATACGCAGTATTTT
NA	NA	TRBV28	TRBJ2-7	CASTVRSASYEQYF	TGTGCCAGCACCGTACGATCCGCATCCTACGAGCAGTACTTC
NA	NA	TRBV28	TRBJ1-5	CASSEGFSKPDQPQHF	TGTGCCAGCAGCGAAGGGTTCAGTAAACCCGATCAGCCCCAGCATTTT
NA	NA	TRBV30	TRBJ2-3	CAWTPLSGTQYF	TGTGCCTGGACCCCACTCTCCGGTACGCAGTATTTT
NA	NA	TRBV5-1	TRBJ2-5	CASRTKGTQYF	TGCGCCAGCAGAACTAAGGGAACCCAGTACTTC
NA	TRBD2	TRBV2	TRBJ2-1	CASSEALRGRLAGNSYNEQFF	TGTGCCAGCAGTGAAGCGCTTCGGGGGCGGCTAGCGGGCAACTCCTACAATGAGCAGTTCTTC
NA	NA	TRBV20-1	TRBJ1-4	CSASTGEKLFF	TGCAGTGCTAGTACGGGGGAAAAACTGTTTTTT
NA	NA	TRBV28	TRBJ2-3	CASSFDRYSDTQYF	TGTGCCAGCAGTTTCGACCGATATTCAGATACGCAGTATTTT
NA	TRBD1	TRBV19	TRBJ1-1	CASSIQGATEAFF	TGTGCCAGTAGTATACAGGGGGCCACTGAAGCTTTCTTT
NA	NA	TRBV7-2	TRBJ2-7	CASSLSYEQYF	TGTGCCAGCAGCTTGTCGTACGAGCAGTACTTC
NA	NA	TRBV4-2	TRBJ1-3	CASSQVSGSGNTIYF	TGTGCCAGCAGCCAAGTGTCAGGCTCTGGAAACACCATATATTTT
NA	NA	TRBV19	TRBJ1-5	CASSIAGGKWSQHF	TGTGCCAGTAGTATAGCGGGCGGGAAGTGGTCCCAGCATTTT